This entry concerns a single TCR beta chain. The antigen this receptor binds is unknown. One base away there is no much larger clone; base qualities are not given. This sample includes further DNA sequences coding for the same CDR3. Using the deep immunoSEQ assay, multiplex PCR amplified TCR CDR3 regions from genomic DNA. Extracted genomic DNA from each cell subset was spread evenly across all wells of several immunoSEQ 96-well plates, with each plate serving as a replicate. For sorted subsets, roughly 200 ng of genomic DNA, equivalent to around 29,000 T cell genomes, went into each replicate PCR. Purified libraries were measured with a Qubit 3.0 fluorometer, size-checked on a Bioanalyzer 2100, and measured again with the KAPA Library Quantification kit. A separate single-read 150-cycle Illumina NextSeq 550 flow cell was used to sequence each immunoSEQ 96-well plate. As for how the authors treated the data: The immunoSEQ output contained only junctional sequences without quality scores, so filtering could not match that applied to full-length reads. Sequences were annotated with PyIR, a Python wrapper for IgBLAST v1.9, using IMGT germline references to assign V/J genes and CDR3. Reads with weak V/J assignments (E-value above 1e-6), missing CDR3, stop codons, out-of-frame junctions, or ambiguous translated residues were removed. V3J clonotypes were defined as sequences sharing the same inferred V gene, J gene, and CDR3 amino acid sequence. Percentage overlap between repertoires was calculated by dividing the number of shared unique clonotypes by the size of the smaller repertoire. Repertoire richness was assessed with RTK rarefaction, the Chao1 estimator, and Recon v2.1 estimates of unobserved clonotypes. Generation probabilities for all TCRbeta clonotypes obtained by the gDNA method from a handful of donors were computed using OLGA. TCRdb holds this immuneACCESS table with in-frame rearrangements only. Some clones are missing; in checked studies, unresolved V genes explain under half, and the rest has no known cause. The V and J calls and clone size come from that table; D and trimming were worked out from the DNA. The sample table holds over 150,000 clones, of which around 63% were seen once. Less than 11% of the sample is held by the ten biggest clonotypes.

V is trimmed back by 3 bases and J by 3 bases, and the junction contains 3 bases that no gene match accounts for. From the cysteine up to the phenylalanine, the CDR3 has a length of 14 residues. The retained sequence is limited to the CDR3, 42 bases, with the frame set at the first base. CDR1 and CDR2 are drawn from the germline V gene: LGHNA, YSLEER. The donors were healthy, HIV-negative adults who had no recently reported acute infections or vaccinations. Only Caucasian adults living in Nashville, Tennessee, USA were represented among the donors. CD4+ T cells were enriched through magnetic negative selection, after which naive cells were positively selected on CD45RA and the remaining negative fraction served as the memory subset. Blood was collected by leukapheresis, and PBMCs were isolated by Ficoll-Histopaque density gradient centrifugation and then cryopreserved in liquid nitrogen vapor phase. Purity and quantity of every magnetically sorted T cell population were checked by analytical flow cytometry. Each sorted fraction had its genomic DNA isolated and then quantified by UV absorbance on a Nanodrop 2000c.

The data were taken from a study of shared clonotypes between healthy human individuals (dated by TCRdb to 2018 to 2021). About the investigation overall: A couple of women and three men aged 18 to 49 years were included in the cohort. Per donor, three plates each were used for CD4 naive and CD4 memory, two for CD8 naive, and one for CD8 memory. To estimate repertoire size and how much clonotypes are shared between individuals, the study performed deep sequencing of blood TCR repertoires from five healthy adults. Different laboratories and diverse techniques were used to prepare libraries and sequence TCR repertoires, to increase sequencing depth and limit assay-specific biases. Per donor, leukapheresis produced somewhere between about 0.9 and 9 billion PBMCs.

What the research found in general, with its limitations: Incomplete sequencing was indicated by rarefaction of sorted-subset datasets, despite the large sequencing depth. Clonotypes shared by all four sorted-subset donors showed higher generation probabilities than non-shared clonotypes. Based on pairwise subsampling, the degree of clonotype sharing among donors was expected to be affected by sequencing depth. Because the study included a small number of donors, the genetic and exposure-history diversity represented was limited. Sharing across several donors was observed for 4.5% to 6.5% of naive CD4, over 3% of naive CD8, 2% to 2.5% of memory CD4, and around 0.4% of memory CD8 clonotypes. Only blood was sampled, and tissue TCR repertoires likely differ from those in blood. Larger estimated clonotype richness was generally found for naive subsets than for memory subsets.

Sequencing was done on a sample of memory CD4+ T cells sorted from blood. The cell subset or site label here, explained by the study, means: CD45RA-negative fraction. The chain employs TRBV4-3 and TRBJ1-2; TRBD1 fits 8 bases in the junction. The sequence came from a man aged 25-45 years in good health. In nucleotides, the sequence is TGCGCCAGCAGCCAGGAGACAGGGGACTATGGCTACACCTTC. This gives the protein CASSQETGDYGYTF.